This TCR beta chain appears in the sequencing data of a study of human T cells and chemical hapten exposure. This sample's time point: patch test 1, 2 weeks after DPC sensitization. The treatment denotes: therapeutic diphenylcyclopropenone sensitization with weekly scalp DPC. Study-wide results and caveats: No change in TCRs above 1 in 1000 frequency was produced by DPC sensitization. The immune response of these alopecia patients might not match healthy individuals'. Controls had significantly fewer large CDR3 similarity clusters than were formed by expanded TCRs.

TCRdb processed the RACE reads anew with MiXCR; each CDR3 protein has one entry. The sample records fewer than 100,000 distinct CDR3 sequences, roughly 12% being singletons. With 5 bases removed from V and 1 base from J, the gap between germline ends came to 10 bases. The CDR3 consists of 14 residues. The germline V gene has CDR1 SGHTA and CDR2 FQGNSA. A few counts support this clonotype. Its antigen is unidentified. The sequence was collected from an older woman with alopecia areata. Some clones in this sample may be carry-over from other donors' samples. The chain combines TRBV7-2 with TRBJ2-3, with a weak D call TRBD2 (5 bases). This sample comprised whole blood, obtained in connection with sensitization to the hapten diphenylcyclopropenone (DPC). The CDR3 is CASSTYSGTDTQYF. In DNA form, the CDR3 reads TGTGCCAGCAGCACTTATAGCGGCACAGATACGCAGTATTTT.